These 3 T cell receptor beta chains came from one sample sequenced in a study of response to subunit inactivated influenza vaccine. TCRdb recomputed calls from the RT-PCR reads with MiXCR, one row per CDR3 protein. The profile shows approximately 680,000 distinct CDR3 sequences, roughly 14% of them singletons. Source: PBMCs from blood, taken approximately 13 days after vaccination. The receptor source for this set is a man aged 50 to 60 who received an inactivated influenza vaccine.

This clonotype appeared a few times. The J gene is TRBJ2-1, the V gene TRBV5-4, with 8 bases identical to TRBD2. The germline V gene encodes CDR1 SGHNT and CDR2 YYREEE (reference sequence). The CDR3 has 16 amino acids. The trim removed 3 bases at V and 5 bases at J, leaving 10 bases unmatched. The CDR3 DNA follows: TGTGCCAGCAGCTCCCACTTAGCGGGAATCAACAATGAGCAGTTCTTC. As protein: CASSSHLAGINNEQFF. Drawing the rest from reference TRBV5-4 and TRBJ2-1, the complete variable domain is ETGVTQSPTHLIKTRGQQVTLRCSSQSGHNTVSWYQQALGQGPQFIFQYYREEENGRGNFPPRFSGLQFPNYSSELNVNALELDDSALYLCASSSHLAGINNEQFFGPGTRLTVL.

This clonotype turned up a few times. The chain is built from TRBV5-4 and TRBJ1-1, with D possibly TRBD1 on 5 matching bases. This CDR3 has 14 amino acids. The germline V and J ends were trimmed by 3 bases and 0 bases, with 9 bases remaining between them. CDR1 is SGHNT and CDR2 is YYREEE in the germline V gene (reference sequence). CDR3 coding DNA: TGTGCCAGCAGCTCAGACAGCCTGAACACTGAAGCTTTCTTT. Translating gives CASSSDSLNTEAFF.

The chain is built from TRBV29-1 and TRBJ2-3; a weak D match, TRBD2 (6 bases). Germline V gives CDR1 SQVTM, CDR2 ANQGSEA. Trimming took off 1 base at V and 2 bases at J, with 13 bases between the two ends. The CDR3 covers 15 residues. Here the CDR3 reads CSVEGGIGNTDTQYF. The CDR3 DNA is TGCAGCGTTGAAGGCGGGATTGGGAACACAGATACGCAGTATTTT.